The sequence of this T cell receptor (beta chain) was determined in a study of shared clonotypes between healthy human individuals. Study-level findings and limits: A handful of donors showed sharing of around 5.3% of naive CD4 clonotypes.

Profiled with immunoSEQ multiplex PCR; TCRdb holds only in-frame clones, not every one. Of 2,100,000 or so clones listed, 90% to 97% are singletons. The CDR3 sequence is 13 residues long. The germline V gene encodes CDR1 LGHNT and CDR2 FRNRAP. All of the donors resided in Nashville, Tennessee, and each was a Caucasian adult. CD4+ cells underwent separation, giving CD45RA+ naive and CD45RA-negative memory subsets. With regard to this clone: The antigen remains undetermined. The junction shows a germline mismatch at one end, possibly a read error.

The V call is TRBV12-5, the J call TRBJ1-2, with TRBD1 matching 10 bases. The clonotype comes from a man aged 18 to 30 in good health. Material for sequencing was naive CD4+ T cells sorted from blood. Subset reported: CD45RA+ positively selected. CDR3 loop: CASGLANGTGEAF. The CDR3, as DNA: TGTGCTAGTGGTTTGGCGAACGGGACAGGGGAGGCCTTC.